These 15 T cell receptor beta chains originate from one sample sequenced in a study of T cells in Graves' hyperthyroidism and ophthalmopathy. Authors of the study amplified TCR beta CDR3 regions from RNA transcripts. When the TCR CDR3 underwent first-round RT-PCR, the HTBI primer set was used. MiXCR, run by TCRdb on the multiplex PCR reads, gives a single entry per CDR3 protein. The top ten hold approximately 7.9% of the sample, which has around 300,000 distinct CDR3 sequences, approximately 13% seen once. Input material: blood. The receptors stem from a woman aged 40 to 50 with Graves' hyperthyroidism.

The rearrangement links TRBV9 to TRBJ2-3; 7 bases fit TRBD1. Germline lookup yields CDR1 SGDLS and CDR2 YYNGEE. V dropped 3 bases and J dropped 1; count of bases not matched to a gene: 5. The CDR3 spans 15 residues. CDR3 in amino acids: CASSADRVGTDTQYF. The CDR3 coding sequence is TGTGCCAGCAGCGCCGACAGGGTGGGCACAGATACGCAGTATTTT.

This clonotype has a handful of counts. The CDR3 is CASSYVSSNTGELFF. CDR3 nucleotides: TGTGCCAGCAGTTACGTCTCCTCGAACACCGGGGAGCTGTTTTTT. The chain has TRBV6-2 or TRBV6-3 and TRBJ2-2, with unresolved D. The CDR3 contains 15 residues. Trimming cost V 2 bases and J 0 bases, with 7 bases left between them. CDR1 and CDR2 from the germline V gene are MNHEY and SVGEGT.

This clonotype was seen ten or more times. This chain uses TRBV2 with TRBJ2-3; possible D gene TRBD2, 5 bases. Looked up from germline, CDR1 is SNHLY and CDR2 is FYNNEI. The V end lost 7 bases, the J end lost 5 bases, and 16 bases lay between the germline ends. This CDR3 is 14 amino acids long. The CDR3 reads CASTLQADLDTQYF. CDR3 DNA: TGTGCCAGCACGCTTCAAGCGGATTTAGATACGCAGTATTTT.

This chain joins TRBV15 and TRBJ2-1; no definite D call. V was shortened by 1 base and J by 15 bases, with 19 bases between the two germline ends. The length of the CDR3 is 14 residues. Per germline, CDR1 LNHNV and CDR2 YYDKDF (reference sequence). CDR3 coding DNA: TGTGCCACCAGCAGAGGATTCGGCAACCGAGCGTGGTTCTTC. As protein: CATSRGFGNRAWFF.

This clonotype was seen ten or more times. The CDR3 DNA reads as TGTGCCTCCAGTTTACAACCGTACGAGCAGTACTTC. Translating it yields CASSLQPYEQYF. The V gene is TRBV28, the J gene TRBJ2-7; D gene ambiguous. The CDR3 is 12 amino acids. V lost 11 bases and J lost 4, with 15 bases in between. CDR1 and CDR2 from the germline V gene are MDHEN and SYDVKM.

This chain connects TRBV5-6 to TRBJ2-7, with D perhaps assigned TRBD1 or TRBD2 (5 bases each). The ends were cut back, 5 bases at V and 6 bases at J, with 15 bases in the middle. CDR1 is SGHDT, CDR2 YYEEEE, per germline. The CDR3 sequence is 13 residues long. CDR3 in amino acids: CASSTGRIREQYF. In DNA, the CDR3 is TGTGCCAGCAGTACGGGACGGATCCGCGAGCAGTACTTC.

The gene calls are TRBV29-1 and TRBJ1-6, with TRBD1 as a possible D gene (5 bases). V was trimmed by 7 bases and J by 5 bases, leaving 15 bases between them. The CDR3 has 14 residues. Germline-derived CDR1 and CDR2 are SQVTM and ANQGSEA. CDR3 bases: TGCAGCGCTCCGGAAGGGGCAAATAATTCACCCCTCCACTTT. It is translated as CSAPEGANNSPLHF.

This clonotype was observed many times. The J gene is TRBJ1-5, the V gene TRBV20-1; D possibly corresponds to TRBD1 (5 bases). CDR1 is DFQATT, CDR2 SNEGSKA, per germline (reference sequence). CDR3 size: 13 residues. Between the trimmed V and J ends, which lost 2 bases and 1 base, there was a span of 6 bases. CDR3 protein: CSARRGSNQPQHF. The CDR3 nucleotides read TGCAGTGCTAGAAGGGGCAGCAATCAGCCCCAGCATTTT.

There are many counts of this clonotype. The chain links TRBV11-2 to TRBJ2-7; D is uncertain. The CDR3 loop spans 14 amino acids. The V and J ends lost 5 bases and 4 bases respectively, with 15 bases between them. Germline-derived CDR1 and CDR2 are SGHAT and FQNNGV. The CDR3 reads CASSPERITYEQYF. The CDR3 DNA sequence: TGTGCCAGCAGCCCCGAACGGATCACTTACGAGCAGTACTTC.

This clonotype has a count of ten or more. The J gene is TRBJ1-1, the V gene TRBV20-1; a possible D gene is TRBD1 (5 bases). Trimming pared 1 base from V and 1 base from J, leaving 16 bases between. Germline V lookup: CDR1 DFQATT, CDR2 SNEGSKA (reference sequence). This CDR3 has 16 residues. The CDR3 here is CSARGWGTSRNTEAFF. CDR3 nucleotide sequence: TGCAGTGCTAGAGGTTGGGGGACCTCCAGGAACACTGAAGCTTTCTTT.

There are many counts of this clonotype. J is TRBJ2-1 and V is TRBV6-6; D is unresolved. The V gene lost 0 bases and the J gene lost 7 bases, with 7 bases spanning the gap. The CDR3 runs 13 residues. In germline, CDR1 is MNHNY, CDR2 SVGAGI (reference sequence). As DNA, the CDR3 is TGTGCCAGCAGTTACTCGAGGTCAAATGAGCAGTTCTTC. This gives the protein CASSYSRSNEQFF.

This clonotype was seen many times. The chain links TRBV27 to TRBJ1-5; D call uncertain. Trimming took 3 bases from V and 2 from J, leaving 11 bases between them. CDR1 and CDR2 from the germline V gene are MNHEY and SMNVEV (reference sequence). The CDR3 runs to 15 residues. CDR3 bases: TGTGCCAGCAGTTTTCTAGGGTCAGGCAATCAGCCCCAGCATTTT. Its protein is CASSFLGSGNQPQHF.

This clonotype has a handful of counts. The genes are TRBV19 and TRBJ2-1; 7 bases fit TRBD2. This CDR3 region has 19 residues. Looked up from germline, CDR1 is LNHDA and CDR2 is SQIVND (reference sequence). J was trimmed by 4 bases and V by 2 bases; bases with no gene match: 17. The CDR3 coding sequence is TGTGCCAGTAGTATAATTGGGGGGGTTGTCGACATGGGATACAATGAGCAGTTCTTC. It is translated as CASSIIGGVVDMGYNEQFF.

This clonotype was counted many times. J is TRBJ2-7 and V is TRBV13; TRBD1 matches 9 bases. J gave up 1 base and V 5 bases, and 6 bases lay outside the gene matches. The CDR3 consists of 15 residues. CDR1 and CDR2 (germline): PRHDT, FYEKMQ (reference sequence). CDR3 nucleotides: TGTGCCAGCAGCCCGCGGGACAGGGAGTCCTACGAGCAGTACTTC. It yields the protein CASSPRDRESYEQYF.

Details on this clonotype: Mismatch with germline at one junction end may stem from a read error. The chain couples TRBV6-6 to TRBJ2-5; no clear D. There are 15 residues in the CDR3. Germline V CDR1 and CDR2: MNHNY, SVGAGI (reference sequence). CDR3 bases: TGTGCCAGCAGTTACGGGGATTCCACCGAAGAGGCCCAGTACTTC. Encoded protein: CASSYGDSTEEAQYF.